This is a list of T cell receptor beta chains from one sample in a study of CD8+CD57+ T cells in acquired aplastic anemia. TCRdb re-analysed the reads in MiXCR, keeping a single row per CDR3 protein. The table has about 220,000 distinct CDR3 sequences, approximately 35% seen once. Sequences were obtained from sorted CD4+, CD8+, or CD8+CD57+ T cells (not recorded which) from PBMCs. The receptors originated from a human donor in good health, serving as a control. Both conserved end residues are part of each CDR3. A D gene is named only where the DNA matches it firmly. Clone size is not always given. Where it is, it says once, few, many or a class for expanded clones.

clone size: .; V gene: TRBV2; D gene: .; J gene: TRBJ1-3; CDR3 DNA: TGTGCCAGCATCGGGTCCCACTCTGGAAACACCATATATTTT; CDR3 protein: CASIGSHSGNTIYF
clone size: few; V gene: TRBV5-8; D gene: .; J gene: TRBJ1-5; CDR3 DNA: TGTGCCAGCAGCCCCAGAGTTCAGCCCCAGCATTTT; CDR3 protein: CASSPRVQPQHF
clone size: .; V gene: TRBV9; D gene: .; J gene: TRBJ1-2; CDR3 DNA: TGTGCCAGCTGGAGGGCTGTGGGGCGTTATGGCTACACCTTC; CDR3 protein: CASWRAVGRYGYTF
clone size: many; V gene: TRBV7-6; D gene: .; J gene: TRBJ1-1; CDR3 DNA: TGTGCCAGCAGCCCGTACCTCCGGGACACTGAAGCTTTCTTT; CDR3 protein: CASSPYLRDTEAFF
clone size: few; V gene: TRBV4-1; D gene: .; J gene: TRBJ2-5; CDR3 DNA: TGCGCCAGCAGCCAAGATTCAAGAACAGGGTATGGGGAGACCCAGTACTTC; CDR3 protein: CASSQDSRTGYGETQYF
clone size: many; V gene: TRBV25-1; D gene: TRBD2; J gene: TRBJ2-4; CDR3 DNA: TGTGCCAGCAGTGAATCCAACCCCCCCACTAGCGGGGGGGCCTTTTCAAACATTCAGTACTTC; CDR3 protein: CASSESNPPTSGGAFSNIQYF
clone size: few; V gene: TRBV3-1; D gene: .; J gene: TRBJ1-5; CDR3 DNA: TGTGCCAGCAGTCAGCAAGGGGTCGGGAATCAGCCCCAGCATTTT; CDR3 protein: CASSQQGVGNQPQHF
clone size: many; V gene: TRBV2; D gene: TRBD1; J gene: TRBJ1-5; CDR3 DNA: TGTGCCAGCAGAGCTACAGGGGGCAATCAGCCCCAGCATTTT; CDR3 protein: CASRATGGNQPQHF
clone size: .; V gene: TRBV9; D gene: TRBD1; J gene: TRBJ2-1; CDR3 DNA: TGTGCCAGCAGCTTCGGGGACAGGGTGAATGAGCAGTTCTTC; CDR3 protein: CASSFGDRVNEQFF
clone size: .; V gene: TRBV2; D gene: .; J gene: TRBJ1-6; CDR3 DNA: TGTGCCAGCTACCGTGTAGGTCGGTCACCCCTCCACTTT; CDR3 protein: CASYRVGRSPLHF
clone size: .; V gene: TRBV20-1; D gene: .; J gene: TRBJ2-1; CDR3 DNA: TGCAGTGCTATAGACCCCGGGACTGGAGACGCCAATGAGCAGTTCTTC; CDR3 protein: CSAIDPGTGDANEQFF
clone size: many; V gene: TRBV7-9; D gene: .; J gene: TRBJ2-7; CDR3 DNA: TGTGCCAGCAGCAAATACGGGAGTTTCTACGAGCAGTACTTC; CDR3 protein: CASSKYGSFYEQYF
clone size: few; V gene: TRBV28; D gene: .; J gene: TRBJ1-2; CDR3 DNA: TGTGCCAGCAGCCTACAGGAGCTCTATGGCTACACCTTC; CDR3 protein: CASSLQELYGYTF
clone size: once; V gene: TRBV4-2; D gene: TRBD2; J gene: TRBJ2-1; CDR3 DNA: TGTGCCAGCAGCCCCTCGGCGGGAGTATCCGATGAGCAGTTCTTC; CDR3 protein: CASSPSAGVSDEQFF
clone size: .; V gene: TRBV19; D gene: TRBD1; J gene: TRBJ1-2; CDR3 DNA: TGTGCCAGTAGTCTCTATGTCGAGGGGGCTTTTAACTATGGCTACACCTTC; CDR3 protein: CASSLYVEGAFNYGYTF
clone size: many; V gene: TRBV5-6; D gene: TRBD1; J gene: TRBJ1-2; CDR3 DNA: TGTGCCAGCAGCCGGACAGGAGACTATGGCTACACCTTC; CDR3 protein: CASSRTGDYGYTF
clone size: .; V gene: TRBV30; D gene: TRBD2; J gene: TRBJ2-3; CDR3 DNA: TGTGCCTGGAGTGTGGTCCGGACTAGCGGGAGGTCGAGAGATACGCAGTATTTT; CDR3 protein: CAWSVVRTSGRSRDTQYF
clone size: .; V gene: TRBV6-1; D gene: .; J gene: TRBJ2-5; CDR3 DNA: TGTGCCAGCAGTGAGGCTTGGGATCAGCCCCAGTACTTC; CDR3 protein: CASSEAWDQPQYF
clone size: many; V gene: TRBV12-3/TRBV12-4; D gene: TRBD1; J gene: TRBJ2-7; CDR3 DNA: TGTGCCAGCAGAGGGAGACAGGGGCCCTACGAGCAGTACTTC; CDR3 protein: CASRGRQGPYEQYF
clone size: .; V gene: TRBV7-9; D gene: TRBD1; J gene: TRBJ1-4; CDR3 DNA: TGTGCCAGCAGCTTAGCGACAGGGACGGTTGGTCTGGGTGAAAAACTGTTTTTT; CDR3 protein: CASSLATGTVGLGEKLFF
clone size: .; V gene: TRBV12-3/TRBV12-4; D gene: .; J gene: TRBJ1-5; CDR3 DNA: TGTGCCAGCATAGGAAGTCTCGGGCGGGGCAATCAGCCCCAGCATTTT; CDR3 protein: CASIGSLGRGNQPQHF
clone size: many; V gene: TRBV24-1; D gene: TRBD2; J gene: TRBJ2-1; CDR3 DNA: TGTGCCACCAGTGATCCAAAAAGACTAGCGGGTGTCAATGAGCAGTTCTTC; CDR3 protein: CATSDPKRLAGVNEQFF
clone size: many; V gene: TRBV20-1; D gene: .; J gene: TRBJ2-7; CDR3 DNA: TGCAGTGCCCAGAACCCCAGACCCCCCTACGAGCAGTACTTC; CDR3 protein: CSAQNPRPPYEQYF
clone size: .; V gene: TRBV6-2/TRBV6-3; D gene: TRBD2; J gene: TRBJ2-7; CDR3 DNA: TGTGCCAGCCAGCGGGGGGCCTACGAGCAGTACTTC; CDR3 protein: CASQRGAYEQYF
clone size: .; V gene: TRBV6-1; D gene: .; J gene: TRBJ2-1; CDR3 DNA: TGTGCCAGCAGTGTGGGGTCTAGTTCAATATACAATGAGCAGTTCTTC; CDR3 protein: CASSVGSSSIYNEQFF
clone size: many; V gene: TRBV7-9; D gene: TRBD1; J gene: TRBJ1-6; CDR3 DNA: TGTGCCAGCAGCCCATGGGGACAGGGCTGGGATTCACCCCTCCACTTT; CDR3 protein: CASSPWGQGWDSPLHF
clone size: many; V gene: TRBV20-1; D gene: .; J gene: TRBJ2-7; CDR3 DNA: TGCAGTGCTAGGGTCATGATTAGCGGATACGAGCAGTACTTC; CDR3 protein: CSARVMISGYEQYF
clone size: .; V gene: TRBV25-1; D gene: TRBD2; J gene: TRBJ2-5; CDR3 DNA: TGTGCCAGCAGTGGAATAGGGCTAGCGGGGGGGACCCAGTACTTC; CDR3 protein: CASSGIGLAGGTQYF
clone size: .; V gene: TRBV2; D gene: TRBD2; J gene: TRBJ2-2; CDR3 DNA: TGTGCCAGCAGGCGGGGAGGGTTT; CDR3 protein: CASRRGGF
clone size: .; V gene: TRBV6-2/TRBV6-3; D gene: .; J gene: TRBJ1-4; CDR3 DNA: TGTGCCAGCAACCGGGGAAAAGCAACTAATGAAAAACTGTTTTTT; CDR3 protein: CASNRGKATNEKLFF
clone size: .; V gene: TRBV18; D gene: .; J gene: TRBJ2-7; CDR3 DNA: TGTGCCAGCACACGAGAGGGGGGCTCCTACGAGCAGTACTTC; CDR3 protein: CASTREGGSYEQYF
clone size: many; V gene: TRBV19; D gene: .; J gene: TRBJ1-1; CDR3 DNA: TGTGCCAGTAGTGTGCCAGGGAGAACTGAAGCTTTCTTT; CDR3 protein: CASSVPGRTEAFF
clone size: few; V gene: TRBV11-2; D gene: .; J gene: TRBJ2-4; CDR3 DNA: TGTGCCAGCAGCCGCATGAATGACAGGTCCAAGTACTTC; CDR3 protein: CASSRMNDRSKYF
clone size: few; V gene: TRBV5-1; D gene: .; J gene: TRBJ2-1; CDR3 DNA: TGCGCCAGCAGCCCCGGGACTTTCAATGAGCAGTTCTTC; CDR3 protein: CASSPGTFNEQFF
clone size: .; V gene: TRBV4-3; D gene: .; J gene: TRBJ1-1; CDR3 DNA: TGCGCCAGCAGCCGAACTTTCGGCACTGAAGCTTTCTTT; CDR3 protein: CASSRTFGTEAFF
clone size: many; V gene: TRBV10-2; D gene: .; J gene: TRBJ1-5; CDR3 DNA: TGCGCCAGCCGTAACTGGCAAAGCAATCAGCCCCGGCATTTT; CDR3 protein: CASRNWQSNQPRHF
clone size: .; V gene: TRBV15; D gene: TRBD1; J gene: TRBJ1-2; CDR3 DNA: TGTGCCACCAGCACAGGAACAGGGGTAAACTATGGCTACACCTTC; CDR3 protein: CATSTGTGVNYGYTF
clone size: .; V gene: TRBV5-1; D gene: TRBD1; J gene: TRBJ1-1; CDR3 DNA: TGCGCCAGCAGCTTGGGGACAGGGGTGAACACTGAAGCTTTCTTT; CDR3 protein: CASSLGTGVNTEAFF
clone size: many; V gene: TRBV7-3; D gene: .; J gene: TRBJ2-7; CDR3 DNA: TGTGCCAGCAGCTCCCCGCCGGGCCAGCAGTACTTC; CDR3 protein: CASSSPPGQQYF
clone size: many; V gene: TRBV5-5; D gene: .; J gene: TRBJ1-2; CDR3 DNA: TGTGCCAGCAGCCCTACGACAGGTGCCCATGGAGGCTACACCTTC; CDR3 protein: CASSPTTGAHGGYTF
clone size: .; V gene: TRBV5-4; D gene: .; J gene: TRBJ2-5; CDR3 DNA: TGTGCCAGCAGCATCCTCCGACAGGGAGGGGAGACCCAGTACTTC; CDR3 protein: CASSILRQGGETQYF